These 6 T cell receptor beta chains came from one sample sequenced in a study of tumor-infiltrating lymphocytes in primary liver carcinoma. Taking roughly 20-32 mg of unsorted bulk tissue, the authors co-extracted RNA and DNA. Total RNA (about 500 ng) served as template for TCR beta cDNA synthesis primed by a constant-region primer. Libraries covering TCR beta were generated through three nested multiplex PCR rounds (using a slightly modified ARM-PCR). It was with TRBV1-TRBV30 forward primers and a C-beta reverse primer that the first two PCR rounds were run, at approximately 9 cycles each. TCRdb recomputed calls from the multiplex PCR reads with MiXCR, one row per CDR3 protein. The top ten hold about 9.2% of the sample, which has some 94,000 distinct CDR3 sequences, approximately 71% seen once. Sequenced material: liver tumor tissue from sampling region 5. Subset indicated: tumor region T5, tumor centre. The receptors originated from a woman aged 55 to 70 with primary liver carcinoma and hepatitis B virus infection.

As for this clonotype: Relative to the germline gene, one junction end is altered; a read error may explain this. The CDR3 sequence: CSSTAPGREARGEQYF. The CDR3 nucleotides are TGTTCCAGCACGGCTCCTGGGCGGGAGGCAAGGGGAGAGCAGTACTTC. The V and J genes are TRBV11-2 and TRBJ2-7; 8 bases are a match to TRBD2. CDR1 is SGHAT, CDR2 FQNNGV, per germline. This CDR3 contains 16 residues. Full variable domain (missing parts from reference TRBV11-2 and TRBJ2-7): EAGVAQSPRYKIIEKRQSVAFWCNPISGHATLYWYQQILGQGPKLLIQFQNNGVVDDSQLPKDRFSAERLKGVDSTLKIQPAKLEDSAVYLCSSTAPGREARGEQYFGPGTRLTVT.

The J gene is TRBJ2-2, the V gene TRBV24-1; 10 bases line up with TRBD1. With 4 bases clipped from V and 0 bases from J, the junction kept 4 bases outside the gene matches. Germline lookup yields CDR1 KGHDR and CDR2 SFDVKD. The CDR3 runs to 17 residues. The CDR3 coding sequence is TGTGCCACCAGTGACCCCGGGACAGGGGCGAACACCGGGGAGCTGTTTTTT. Its translation is CATSDPGTGANTGELFF.

As concerns this clonotype: This CDR3 is missing its conserved last phenylalanine or tryptophan, likely due to a read error. The V gene is TRBV11-3, the J gene TRBJ2-1, with 10 bases lining up with TRBD2. The length of the CDR3 is 15 residues. Germline CDR1 and CDR2: SGHNT and YENEEA. V dropped 5 bases and J dropped 12; count of bases not matched to a gene: 13. CDR3 amino acids: CASSLGTSGKLGQFS. The CDR3 DNA follows: TGTGCCAGCAGCCTAGGAACTAGCGGGAAGCTTGGGCAGTTCTCC.

Turning to this clonotype: Germline is not matched at one junction end, which may reflect a read error. The chain is built from TRBV28 and TRBJ2-4; 8 bases are a match to TRBD2. In germline, CDR1 is MDHEN, CDR2 SYDVKM. This CDR3 comprises 21 residues. As DNA, the CDR3 is TGTGCCAGCAGTCCCGGCTTCTTGACCCCACTAGCGGAACTAGCCAAAAACACTCAGTACTTC. Residues: CASSPGFLTPLAELAKNTQYF.

This chain connects TRBV20-1 to TRBJ2-6; D may be TRBD2 (6 bases). The CDR3 contains 16 residues. Trimming cost V 3 bases and J 0 bases, with 12 bases left between them. Germline V gene sequence: CDR1 DFQATT, CDR2 SNEGSKA (reference sequence). The CDR3 region is CSASAGPASGANVLTF. The CDR3 DNA reads TGCAGTGCTAGTGCGGGACCTGCCTCTGGGGCCAACGTCCTGACTTTC.

To note about this clonotype: At one end the junction does not follow the germline gene, possibly because of a read error. This chain links TRBV5-1 with TRBJ1-5; TRBD1 might be the D (5 bases). The CDR3 length is 15 residues. From germline, CDR1 is SGHRS and CDR2 YFSETQ. The CDR3 is CASSLEGYSDQPQLF. The CDR3, as DNA: TGCGCCAGCAGCTTGGAGGGGTATTCCGATCAGCCCCAGCTTTTT.